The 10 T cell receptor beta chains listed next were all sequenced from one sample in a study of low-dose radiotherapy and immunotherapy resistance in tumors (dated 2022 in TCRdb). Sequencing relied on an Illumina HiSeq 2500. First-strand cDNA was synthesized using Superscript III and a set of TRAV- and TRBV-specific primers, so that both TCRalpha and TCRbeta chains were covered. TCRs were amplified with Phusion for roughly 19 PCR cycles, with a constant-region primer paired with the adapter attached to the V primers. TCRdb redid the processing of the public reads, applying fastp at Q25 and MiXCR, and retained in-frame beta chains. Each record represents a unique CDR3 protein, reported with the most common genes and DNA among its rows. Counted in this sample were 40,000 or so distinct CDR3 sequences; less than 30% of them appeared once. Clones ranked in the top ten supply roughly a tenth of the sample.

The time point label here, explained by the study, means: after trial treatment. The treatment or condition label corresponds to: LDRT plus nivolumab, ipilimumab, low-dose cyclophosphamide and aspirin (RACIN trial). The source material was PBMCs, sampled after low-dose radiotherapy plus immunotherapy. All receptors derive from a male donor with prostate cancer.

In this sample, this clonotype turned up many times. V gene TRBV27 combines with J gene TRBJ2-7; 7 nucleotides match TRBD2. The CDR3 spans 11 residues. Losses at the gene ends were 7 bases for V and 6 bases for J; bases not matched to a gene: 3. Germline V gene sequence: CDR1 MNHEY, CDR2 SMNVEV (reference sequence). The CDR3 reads CASKWGGEQYF. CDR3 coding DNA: TGTGCCAGCAAATGGGGGGGCGAGCAGTACTTC.

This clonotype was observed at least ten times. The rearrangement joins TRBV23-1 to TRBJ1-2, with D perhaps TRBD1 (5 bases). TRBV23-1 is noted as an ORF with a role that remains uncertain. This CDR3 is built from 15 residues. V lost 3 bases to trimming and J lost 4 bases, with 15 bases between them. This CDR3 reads CASSHIPAGLYGYTF. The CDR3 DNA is TGCGCCAGCAGTCACATCCCCGCAGGGCTCTATGGCTACACCTTC.

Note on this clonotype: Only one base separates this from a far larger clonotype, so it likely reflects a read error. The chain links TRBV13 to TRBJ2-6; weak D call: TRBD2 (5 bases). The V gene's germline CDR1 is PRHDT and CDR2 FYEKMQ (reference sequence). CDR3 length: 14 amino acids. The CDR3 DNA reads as TGTGCCGGCAGTTCCGGGGTCGGGGCCAACGTCCTGACTTTC. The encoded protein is CAGSSGVGANVLTF.

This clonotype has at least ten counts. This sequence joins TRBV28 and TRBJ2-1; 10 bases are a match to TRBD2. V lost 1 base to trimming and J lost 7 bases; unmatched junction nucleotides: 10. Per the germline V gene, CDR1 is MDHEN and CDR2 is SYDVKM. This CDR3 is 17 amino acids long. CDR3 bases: TGTGCCAGCAGTTTATTGGGGTCCCTAGCGGGAGATAATGAGCAGTTCTTC. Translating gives CASSLLGSLAGDNEQFF.

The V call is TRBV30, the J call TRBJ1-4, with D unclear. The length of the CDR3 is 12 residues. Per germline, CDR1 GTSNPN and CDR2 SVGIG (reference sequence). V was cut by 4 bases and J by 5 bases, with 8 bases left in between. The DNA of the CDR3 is TGTGCCTGGAAGCAGGAGAATGAAAAACTGTTTTTT. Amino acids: CAWKQENEKLFF.

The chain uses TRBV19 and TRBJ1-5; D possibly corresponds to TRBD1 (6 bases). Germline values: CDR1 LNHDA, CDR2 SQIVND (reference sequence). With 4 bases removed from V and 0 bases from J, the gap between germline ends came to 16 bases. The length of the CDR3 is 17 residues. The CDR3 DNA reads TGTGCCAGTAGTACCACAGGACAGTCGAATAGCAATCAGCCCCAGCATTTT. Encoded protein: CASSTTGQSNSNQPQHF.

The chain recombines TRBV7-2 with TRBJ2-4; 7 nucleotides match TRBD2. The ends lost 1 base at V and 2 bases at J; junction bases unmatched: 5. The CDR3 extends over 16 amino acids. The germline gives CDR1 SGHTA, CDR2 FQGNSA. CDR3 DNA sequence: TGTGCCAGCAGCTTAGGGCTCGGGGGGTCCAAAAACATTCAGTACTTC. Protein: CASSLGLGGSKNIQYF.

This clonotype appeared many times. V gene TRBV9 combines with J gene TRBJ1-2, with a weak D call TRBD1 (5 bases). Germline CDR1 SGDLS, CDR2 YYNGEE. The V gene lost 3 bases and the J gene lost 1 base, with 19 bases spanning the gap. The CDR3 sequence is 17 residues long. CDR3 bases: TGTGCCAGCAGCGCCGGGGACGGGAGTAAATTTAACTATGGCTACACCTTC. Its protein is CASSAGDGSKFNYGYTF.

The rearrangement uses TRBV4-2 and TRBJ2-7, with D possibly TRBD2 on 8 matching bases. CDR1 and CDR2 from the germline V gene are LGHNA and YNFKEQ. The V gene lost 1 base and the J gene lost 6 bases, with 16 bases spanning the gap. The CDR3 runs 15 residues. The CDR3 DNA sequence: TGTGCCAGCAGCCAAGGGTTTAGCGGGACAGCCGAGCAGTACTTC. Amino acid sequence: CASSQGFSGTAEQYF.

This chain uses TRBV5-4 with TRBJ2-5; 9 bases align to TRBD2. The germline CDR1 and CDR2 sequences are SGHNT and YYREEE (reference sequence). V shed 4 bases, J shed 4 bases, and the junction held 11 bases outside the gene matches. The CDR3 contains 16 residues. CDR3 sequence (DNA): TGTGCCAGCAGCCCCGCGGGACTAGCCGGTCGAGAGACCCAGTACTTC. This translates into CASSPAGLAGRETQYF.